The clone carrying this TCR beta chain was found once. Its antigen is unidentified. The data were taken from a study of T cell responses to AZD1222 COVID-19 vaccine. Study-level points and caveats: Dominant CD4 TCR responses targeted spike regions 160-218 and 743-854. It should be noted that donors were predominantly white British and more often female, and clonal diversity was possibly underestimated. Two doses of AZD1222 preceded a rise in Spike-specific TCR breadth and depth.

The CDR3 spans 15 residues. With 2 bases removed from V and 7 bases from J, the gap between germline ends came to 18 bases. Germline V gives CDR1 SNHLY, CDR2 FYNNEI. Generated by immunoSEQ multiplex PCR, the TCRdb table keeps only in-frame clones and is missing some. The repertoire holds 100,000 to 150,000 clones, with nearly 90% as singletons. This chain joins TRBV2 and TRBJ2-7, with a tentative D call TRBD1 (6 bases). Specimen: peripheral blood, collected on day 0 of AZD1222 vaccination. The clonotype comes from an adult in good health. In DNA form, the CDR3 reads TGTGCCAGCAGTGAAAGGACAGTGGGGGCCGGAGAGCAGTACTTC. Its translation is CASSERTVGAGEQYF.